Only a few counts were recorded for the clone carrying this T cell receptor beta chain. The same CDR3 also results from other DNA sequences found in this sample. These data come from a study of blood T cell repertoires in COVID-19. The wider study: From T cells, B-cell-depleted T cells, or PBMCs came the material, which was cDNA or gDNA.

The germline V gene has CDR1 SNHLY and CDR2 FYNNEI. The germline V and J ends were trimmed by 1 base and 2 bases, with 8 bases remaining between them. This CDR3 has 14 residues. A PCR-confirmed or clinician-diagnosed COVID-19 case had contacted exposed participants within 2 weeks of entry. Profiled with immunoSEQ multiplex PCR; TCRdb holds only in-frame clones, not every one. The sample has a few hundred thousand clones; around 92% are singletons. This chain links TRBV2 with TRBJ1-2; tentatively, D is TRBD1 (5 bases). Sequenced material: PBMCs or T cells enriched from blood (not recorded which). The clonotype comes from a woman in her forties or fifties who had been exposed to COVID-19. DNA of the CDR3: TGTGCCAGCAGTGAAGGGCAGGGCAACTATGGCTACACCTTC. It is translated as CASSEGQGNYGYTF.